This TCR beta chain was sequenced in a study of molecular identifiers for immune sequencing clone quantification. From the PCR reads, TCRdb called clonotypes with MiXCR, one entry per CDR3 protein. The sample lists 400,000 to 600,000 distinct CDR3 sequences, under 30% occurring once. This clonotype appeared many times. This clonotype originated in a human donor in good health. Some libraries in this study had Jurkat cell RNA spiked in. Sequencing input: naive CD8+ T cells from blood, with Jurkat cell RNA spiked in. As for subset: FACS-sorted CD8+CD4-CCR7+CD45RA+ naive T cells.

The CDR3 sequence is CASRRGNTGELFF. As DNA, the CDR3 is TGCGCCAGCAGACGGGGGAACACCGGGGAGCTGTTTTTT. V is TRBV5-1 and J is TRBJ2-2; weak D call: TRBD2 (5 bases). Trimming cost V 5 bases and J 1 base, with 6 bases left between them. The CDR3 consists of 13 residues. The germline V gene has CDR1 SGHRS and CDR2 YFSETQ. Drawing the rest from reference TRBV5-1 and TRBJ2-2, the complete variable domain is KAGVTQTPRYLIKTRGQQVTLSCSPISGHRSVSWYQQTPGQGLQFLFEYFSETQRNKGNFPGRFSGRQFSNSRSEMNVSTLELGDSALYLCASRRGNTGELFFGEGSRLTVL.